This entry is about one T cell receptor (beta chain). It lacks a known antigen. The sample holds no much larger clone one base away, and base qualities are not on file. The CDR3 regions of human TCRbeta chains were analyzed by immunosequencing. In the authors' own workflow: Repertoire TCRs were checked for matches against a reference library of SARS-CoV-2-specific TCRs that had been generated using the MIRA antigen-specificity platform. Breadth was defined as the fraction of unique TCRs that were SARS-CoV-2-associated, and depth was defined as the fraction of total T cells that were SARS-CoV-2-associated. Using the MIRA data, each spike-specific TCR was mapped to the spike region that the TCR reacts to and placed in a CD4 or CD8 class. Log10-transformed breadth and depth values were compared by one-way ANOVA with Sidak's multiple comparisons tests. TCRdb limited this immuneACCESS table to in-frame rearrangements with V and J called. A share of clones is missing; checked studies link under half to unresolved V genes, and the rest is unexplained. The DNA was the basis for D and trimming; V, J and clone size are from that table. The sample contains 90,000 to 130,000 clones, over 85% of them found a single time. Of the sample, less than 2.5% is held by the ten largest clones.

This sample stems from a study of T cell responses to AZD1222 COVID-19 vaccine (dated by TCRdb to 2020 to 2022). Broadly, across the study: TCR sequencing covered roughly 230 trial participants: 207 given two doses of AZD1222 and about 26 given two doses of MenACWY control vaccine. Trial participants were enrolled into age subgroups of 18-55, 56-69 and 70-plus years, which contained about 160, 30 and 59 TCR-sequenced participants, respectively.

For CDR1 and CDR2, the germline V gene lists MRHNA and SNTAGT. The trim is 4 bases for V and 0 bases for J, with a gap of 11 bases between the germline ends. From the cysteine up to the phenylalanine, the CDR3 has a length of 15 residues. The sequence is cut down to CDR3 DNA, 45 bases in frame from base 1. The research as a whole found: Nearly half of unique spike-specific TCRs reportedly recognized epitopes outside regions mutated in the B.1.351 and B.1.1.7 variants. Conclusions about previously exposed vaccinees were limited because only 6 or 7 AZD1222 recipients were SARS-CoV-2 seropositive at baseline. Spike-specific TCR breadth and depth rose significantly after two AZD1222 doses compared with day 0 and with MenACWY recipients. Participants were mostly white British and included more females than males, and it was suggested by the authors that clonal diversity may have been underestimated. In the small 56-69-year group, the increase in depth fell short of significance, most likely because of low power. The vaccine-associated CD4 TCRs covered the entire spike protein, and the dominant responses fell in regions 160-218 and 743-854. Because no samples from the day 14 peak response were available, repertoires could be characterized only after the peak T cell response.

Per the publication, the time point label means: about 28 days (+/-7) after the second vaccine dose. AZD1222 recipients with second doses at about 4 weeks or about 12 weeks were pooled, because spike-specific TCR depth and breadth did not differ between schedules. Samples from vaccinated people were obtained from the UK trials COV001 and COV002, which included a single-blind randomized controlled phase 2/3 trial of AZD1222 (ChAdOx1 nCoV-19) in healthy adults. For TCRbeta chain sequencing, PBMC samples were collected from trial participants at day 0 and at day 28 after the second dose. This specimen was peripheral blood, taken 28 days after the second AZD1222 dose. The sequence came from an adult who received the AZD1222 COVID-19 vaccine. In this chain, TRBV6-4 is recombined with TRBJ2-3; a tentative D call is TRBD2 (6 bases match). CDR3 region: CASSVFGLSTDTQYF. At the DNA level, the sequence is TGTGCCAGCAGTGTATTTGGACTAAGCACAGATACGCAGTATTTT.